The 20 T cell receptor beta chains listed next were all sequenced from one sample in a study of T cells in Graves' hyperthyroidism and ophthalmopathy. TCR beta CDR3 regions were amplified from RNA. Using the HTBI primer set, a first-round RT-PCR was run on the TCR CDR3. TCRdb processed the multiplex PCR reads anew with MiXCR; each CDR3 protein has one entry. Of about 540,000 distinct CDR3 sequences listed, around 45% were seen once; the top ten hold about 7.9%. The sample was peripheral blood or thyroid tissue (not recorded which). The receptors originated from a woman between 18 and 29 years old with Graves' hyperthyroidism.

In DNA form, the CDR3 reads TGCGCCAGCAGCCAAGGCGACTACCAAGAGACCCAGTACTTC. Translating it yields CASSQGDYQETQYF. The genes are TRBV4-3 and TRBJ2-5; D is uncertain. Germline V gene data show CDR1 as LGHNA and CDR2 as YSLEER. CDR3 length: 14 amino acids. Trimming left V 1 base short and J 0 bases short, with 6 bases between.

This clonotype was seen ten or more times. V and J are TRBV2 and TRBJ1-2; D perhaps matches TRBD1 (5 bases). Trimming shortened V by 6 bases and J by 3 bases, and 14 bases separated the two germline ends. CDR3 length: 14 residues. From germline, CDR1 is SNHLY and CDR2 FYNNEI. The CDR3 sequence: CASRGTRADYGYTF. CDR3 coding DNA: TGTGCCAGCAGAGGGACCCGGGCGGACTATGGCTACACCTTC.

This clonotype was detected a few times. V is TRBV5-1 and J is TRBJ2-2, with a possible D match to TRBD1 (5 bases). Trimming stripped 5 bases from V and 0 bases from J, with 8 bases between. This CDR3 spans 14 amino acids. Germline V gene data show CDR1 as SGHRS and CDR2 as YFSETQ. CDR3 coding DNA: TGCGCCAGCAGTCCACAGGCGAACACCGGGGAGCTGTTTTTT. It specifies CASSPQANTGELFF.

This clonotype appeared once. A much bigger clone sits one base away, suggesting this may be a read error. The chain is built from TRBV29-1 and TRBJ2-7, with 8 nucleotides matching TRBD1. The J call may be incorrect, as the DNA end agrees better with TRBJ2-5. The CDR3 has 14 residues. Germline CDR1 SQVTM, CDR2 ANQGSEA. CDR3 in DNA: TGCAGCGTTCAAAGGCAGGGGGCAGGGGAGACCCAGTACTTC. Translating gives CSVQRQGAGETQYF.

The rearrangement links TRBV10-3 to TRBJ1-5, with D unresolved. V lost 5 bases and J lost 7, with 9 bases in between. Germline V gives CDR1 ENHRY, CDR2 SYGVKD. This CDR3 region has 12 residues. The CDR3 region is CAISRHGQPQHF. The CDR3 DNA reads as TGTGCCATCAGTCGGCACGGGCAGCCCCAGCATTTT.

This clonotype was observed a handful of times. The chain joins TRBV7-9 to TRBJ1-5; D call uncertain. CDR3 length: 14 residues. CDR1 SEHNR and CDR2 FQNEAQ come from the germline V gene (reference sequence). The V end was cut by 4 bases, the J end by 4 bases, with 11 bases between. CDR3 sequence: CASSSGRFNQPQHF. In DNA form, the CDR3 reads TGTGCCAGCAGCTCCGGGCGGTTTAATCAGCCCCAGCATTTT.

In this sample, this clonotype turned up a few times. The J gene is TRBJ1-2, the V gene TRBV7-9, with D tentatively TRBD1 (6 bases). The germline V gene encodes CDR1 SEHNR and CDR2 FQNEAQ (reference sequence). V gave up 7 bases and J gave up 7 bases, with 10 bases separating them. The CDR3 spans 11 residues. DNA for the CDR3: TGTGCCAGCACCCAGGGGACTGGCTACACCTTC. Translated: CASTQGTGYTF.

The V and J genes are TRBV20-1 and TRBJ2-7, with 7 bases matching TRBD2. V lost 5 bases to trimming and J lost 4 bases; unmatched junction nucleotides: 2. The CDR3 has 11 residues. Germline V gene sequence: CDR1 DFQATT, CDR2 SNEGSKA (reference sequence). In DNA form, the CDR3 reads TGCAGTGCTCGTAGCGGGTACGAGCAGTACTTC. It yields the protein CSARSGYEQYF.

This clonotype was seen only a few times. V and J are TRBV11-2 and TRBJ1-6; D not certain. CDR3 size: 17 residues. Deletions cut 0 bases from V and 0 bases from J, with 9 bases between. Per germline, CDR1 SGHAT and CDR2 FQNNGV. CDR3 residues: CASSLDSKSSYNSPLHF. The CDR3 bases are TGTGCCAGCAGCTTAGACTCGAAGAGCTCCTATAATTCACCCCTCCACTTT. Filled out from reference TRBV11-2 and TRBJ1-6, the complete variable domain reads EAGVAQSPRYKIIEKRQSVAFWCNPISGHATLYWYQQILGQGPKLLIQFQNNGVVDDSQLPKDRFSAERLKGVDSTLKIQPAKLEDSAVYLCASSLDSKSSYNSPLHFGNGTRLTVT.

The chain links TRBV12-3 or TRBV12-4 to TRBJ1-5; 8 bases match TRBD1. CDR3 length equals 13 residues. Trimming removed 7 bases from V and 6 bases from J; junction bases left unmatched: 5. The CDR3 DNA reads TGTGCCAGCATCGACACAGGGGGTCAGCCCCAGCATTTT. It translates to CASIDTGGQPQHF.

V is TRBV20-1 and J is TRBJ2-7, with 7 bases lining up with TRBD2. The V and J ends lost 1 base and 4 bases, in that order; junction bases with no gene match: 7. CDR1 DFQATT and CDR2 SNEGSKA come from the germline V gene (reference sequence). The CDR3 length is 14 residues. CDR3 region: CSARGERGPYEQYF. The CDR3 nucleotides read TGCAGTGCTAGAGGCGAGCGGGGCCCATACGAGCAGTACTTC.

The V call is TRBV2, the J call TRBJ1-2; D not resolved. The CDR3 extends over 14 amino acids. The V end lost 4 bases, the J end lost 8 bases, and 17 bases lay between the germline ends. The germline V gene has CDR1 SNHLY and CDR2 FYNNEI. The CDR3 protein is CASSVSAVYGGYTF. DNA for the CDR3: TGTGCCAGCAGTGTATCGGCAGTCTATGGAGGCTACACCTTC. Filled out from reference TRBV2 and TRBJ1-2, the complete variable domain reads EPEVTQTPSHQVTQMGQEVILRCVPISNHLYFYWYRQILGQKVEFLVSFYNNEISEKSEIFDDQFSVERPDGSNFTLKIRSTKLEDSAMYFCASSVSAVYGGYTFGSGTRLTVV.

V is TRBV19 and J is TRBJ2-3; D is perhaps TRBD2 (5 bases). CDR3 size: 15 residues. Germline loops: CDR1 LNHDA, CDR2 SQIVND (reference sequence). V lost 4 bases, J lost 4 bases, and 15 bases lay in between. The CDR3 DNA reads TGTGCCAGTAGTACCTTTCTCGCGGGTGCAGATACGCAGTATTTT. Translation gives CASSTFLAGADTQYF. The whole variable domain, remainder taken from reference TRBV19 and TRBJ2-3, is DGGITQSPKYLFRKEGQNVTLSCEQNLNHDAMYWYRQDPGQGLRLIYYSQIVNDFQKGDIAEGYSVSREKKESFPLTVTSAQKNPTAFYLCASSTFLAGADTQYFGPGTRLTVL.

V gene TRBV7-9 combines with J gene TRBJ1-1, with no clear D. Per germline, CDR1 SEHNR and CDR2 FQNEAQ (reference sequence). V was clipped by 5 bases and J by 1 base, with 8 bases between them. The CDR3 consists of 13 residues. The CDR3 reads CASSNGPNTEAFF. The CDR3 coding sequence is TGTGCCAGCAGCAACGGTCCGAACACTGAAGCTTTCTTT.

The chain recombines TRBV5-1 with TRBJ2-7; D is unclear. CDR1 and CDR2 (germline): SGHRS, YFSETQ. V lost 4 bases to trimming and J lost 2 bases, with 16 bases between them. The CDR3 runs to 15 residues. This chain's CDR3 is CASSEGPSRTYEQYF. For the CDR3, the DNA is TGCGCCAGCAGCGAAGGACCCTCCCGGACCTACGAGCAGTACTTC. Using reference TRBV5-1 and TRBJ2-7 for the parts outside the CDR3, the full variable domain is KAGVTQTPRYLIKTRGQQVTLSCSPISGHRSVSWYQQTPGQGLQFLFEYFSETQRNKGNFPGRFSGRQFSNSRSEMNVSTLELGDSALYLCASSEGPSRTYEQYFGPGTRLTVT.

V is TRBV5-1 and J is TRBJ2-3; 7 bases are shared with TRBD2. The CDR3 loop spans 14 amino acids. Germline assignment: CDR1 SGHRS and CDR2 YFSETQ. With 2 bases clipped from V and 10 bases from J, the junction kept 10 bases outside the gene matches. DNA for the CDR3: TGCGCCAGCAGCTTTTCGGGAGGCCCAGGCGCGCAGTATTTT. Its protein is CASSFSGGPGAQYF.

This clonotype was seen a few times. The chain uses TRBV2 and TRBJ1-4, with TRBD1 matching over 7 bases. The CDR3 runs 15 residues. The ends lost 7 bases at V and 6 bases at J; junction bases unmatched: 11. The germline V gene has CDR1 SNHLY and CDR2 FYNNEI. In DNA, the CDR3 is TGTGCCAGCAAGCCCAGGACAGGAGGGGATGAAAAACTGTTTTTT. This translates into CASKPRTGGDEKLFF.

This clonotype showed up many times. The chain employs TRBV13 and TRBJ1-5; 7 positions agree with TRBD1. Germline V CDR1 and CDR2: PRHDT, FYEKMQ (reference sequence). The CDR3 extends over 14 amino acids. Trimming took 4 bases from V and 2 from J; bases not matched to a gene: 2. CDR3 sequence (DNA): TGTGCCAGCAGCTACGGACAGGGCAATCAGCCCCAGCATTTT. The encoded protein is CASSYGQGNQPQHF.

This clonotype was detected ten times or more. The chain couples TRBV7-9 to TRBJ1-5, with D unresolved. The V end was cut by 5 bases, the J end by 1 base, with 3 bases between. The CDR3 length is 12 residues. Germline V gene lookup returns CDR1 SEHNR and CDR2 FQNEAQ (reference sequence). The CDR3, as DNA: TGTGCCAGCAGCCTCAGCAATCAGCCCCAGCATTTT. Protein product: CASSLSNQPQHF. Drawing the rest from reference TRBV7-9 and TRBJ1-5, the complete variable domain is DTGVSQNPRHKITKRGQNVTFRCDPISEHNRLYWYRQTLGQGPEFLTYFQNEAQLEKSRLLSDRFSAERPKGSFSTLEIQRTEQGDSAMYLCASSLSNQPQHFGDGTRLSIL.

The V gene is TRBV6-6, the J gene TRBJ2-2; D may be TRBD2 (5 bases). This CDR3 comprises 15 residues. The V gene lost 2 bases and the J gene lost 1 base, with 8 bases spanning the gap. Looked up from germline, CDR1 is MNHNY and CDR2 is SVGAGI (reference sequence). The CDR3 nucleotides read TGTGCCAGCAGTTACGACGGGATGAACACCGGGGAGCTGTTTTTT. Its protein is CASSYDGMNTGELFF.